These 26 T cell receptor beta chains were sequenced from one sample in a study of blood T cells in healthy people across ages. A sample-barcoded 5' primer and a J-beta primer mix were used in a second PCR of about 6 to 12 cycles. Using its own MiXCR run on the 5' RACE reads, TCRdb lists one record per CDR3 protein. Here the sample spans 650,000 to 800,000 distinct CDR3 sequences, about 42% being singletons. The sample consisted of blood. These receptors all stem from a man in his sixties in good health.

The CDR3 region has the DNA TGTGCCAGCAGTCCCACAGGGGTCAATGAGCAGTTCTTC. It specifies CASSPTGVNEQFF. This chain joins TRBV12-3 or TRBV12-4 and TRBJ2-1; 7 bases are a match to TRBD1. The CDR3 extends over 13 amino acids. With 5 bases clipped from V and 6 bases from J, the junction kept 4 bases outside the gene matches.

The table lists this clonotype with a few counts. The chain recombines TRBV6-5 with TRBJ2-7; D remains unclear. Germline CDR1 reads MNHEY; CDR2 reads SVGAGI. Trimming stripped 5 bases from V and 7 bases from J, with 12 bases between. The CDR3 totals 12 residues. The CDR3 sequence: CASSNRVEEQYF. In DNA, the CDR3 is TGTGCCAGCAGTAACCGGGTGGAGGAGCAGTACTTC.

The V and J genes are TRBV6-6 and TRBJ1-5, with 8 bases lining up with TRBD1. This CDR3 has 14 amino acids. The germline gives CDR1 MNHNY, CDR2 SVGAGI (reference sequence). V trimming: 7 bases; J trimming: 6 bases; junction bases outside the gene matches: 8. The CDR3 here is CASTPSGGSQPQHF. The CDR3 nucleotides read TGTGCCAGCACCCCCTCAGGGGGCAGTCAGCCCCAGCATTTT.

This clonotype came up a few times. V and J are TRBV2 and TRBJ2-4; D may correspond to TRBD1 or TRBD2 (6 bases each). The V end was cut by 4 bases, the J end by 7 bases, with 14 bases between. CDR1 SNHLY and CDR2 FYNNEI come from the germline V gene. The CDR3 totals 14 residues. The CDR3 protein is CASSVGGSSNIQYF. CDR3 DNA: TGTGCCAGCAGTGTCGGGGGCTCCTCTAACATTCAGTACTTC.

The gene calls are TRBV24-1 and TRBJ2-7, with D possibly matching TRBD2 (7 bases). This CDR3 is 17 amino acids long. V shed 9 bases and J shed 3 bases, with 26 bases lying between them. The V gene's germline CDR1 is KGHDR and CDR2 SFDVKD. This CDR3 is CATVSARAGAICYEQYF. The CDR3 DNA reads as TGTGCCACCGTCTCAGCTAGGGCGGGGGCTATTTGCTACGAGCAGTACTTC.

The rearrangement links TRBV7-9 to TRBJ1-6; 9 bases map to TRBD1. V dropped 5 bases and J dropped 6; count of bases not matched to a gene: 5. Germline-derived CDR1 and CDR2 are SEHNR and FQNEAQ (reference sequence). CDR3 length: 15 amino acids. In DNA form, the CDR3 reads TGTGCCAGCAGCCCCGGGGGACAGGGTAATTCACCCCTCCACTTT. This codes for CASSPGGQGNSPLHF.

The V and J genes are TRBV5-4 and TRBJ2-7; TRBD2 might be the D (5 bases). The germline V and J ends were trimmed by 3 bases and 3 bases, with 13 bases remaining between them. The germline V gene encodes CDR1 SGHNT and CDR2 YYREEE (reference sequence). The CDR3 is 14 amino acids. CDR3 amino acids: CASSSPSGSYEQYF. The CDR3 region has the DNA TGTGCCAGCAGCTCACCGTCGGGGAGCTACGAGCAGTACTTC.

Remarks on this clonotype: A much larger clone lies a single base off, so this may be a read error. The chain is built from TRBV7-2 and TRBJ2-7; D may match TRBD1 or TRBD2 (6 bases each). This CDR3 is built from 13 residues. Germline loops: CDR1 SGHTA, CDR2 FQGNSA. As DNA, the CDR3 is TGTGCCAGCAACTTAGTCGGGGGCAACGAGCAGTACTTC. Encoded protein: CASNLVGGNEQYF. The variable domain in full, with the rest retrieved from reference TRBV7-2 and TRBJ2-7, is GAGVSQSPSNKVTEKGKDVELRCDPISGHTALYWYRQSLGQGLEFLIYFQGNSAPDKSGLPSDRFSAERTGGSVSTLTIQRTQQEDSAVYLCASNLVGGNEQYFGPGTRLTVT.

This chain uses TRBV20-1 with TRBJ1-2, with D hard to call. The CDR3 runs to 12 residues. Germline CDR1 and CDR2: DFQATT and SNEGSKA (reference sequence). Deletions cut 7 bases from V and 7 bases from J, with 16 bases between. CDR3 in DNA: TGCAGTGGCGCGGCGCCCCTCCTTGGCTACACCTTC. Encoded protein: CSGAAPLLGYTF.

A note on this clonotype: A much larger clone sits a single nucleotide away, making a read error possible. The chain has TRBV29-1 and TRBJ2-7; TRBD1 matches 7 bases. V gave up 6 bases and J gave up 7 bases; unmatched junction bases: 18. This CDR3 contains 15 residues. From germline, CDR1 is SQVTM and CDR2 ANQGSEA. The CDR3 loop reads CSVAQGTTGVDEQYF. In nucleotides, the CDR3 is TGCAGCGTCGCCCAAGGGACAACAGGGGTCGATGAGCAGTACTTC.

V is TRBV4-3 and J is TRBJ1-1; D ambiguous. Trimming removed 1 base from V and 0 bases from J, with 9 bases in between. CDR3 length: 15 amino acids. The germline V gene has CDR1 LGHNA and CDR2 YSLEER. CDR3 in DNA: TGCGCCAGCAGCCAAGTCGGCGGGCTGAACACTGAAGCTTTCTTT. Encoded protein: CASSQVGGLNTEAFF.

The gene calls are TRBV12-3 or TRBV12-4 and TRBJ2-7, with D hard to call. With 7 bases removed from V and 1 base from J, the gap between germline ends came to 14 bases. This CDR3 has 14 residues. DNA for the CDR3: TGTGCCAGCACCCAACATGGTTCATCCTACGAGCAGTACTTC. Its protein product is CASTQHGSSYEQYF.

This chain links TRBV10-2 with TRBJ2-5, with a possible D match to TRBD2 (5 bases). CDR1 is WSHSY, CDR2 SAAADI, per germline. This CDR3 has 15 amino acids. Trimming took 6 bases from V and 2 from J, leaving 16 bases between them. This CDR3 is CASRRTANLQETQYF. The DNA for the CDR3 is TGCGCCAGCAGGAGGACTGCAAACCTACAAGAGACCCAGTACTTC.

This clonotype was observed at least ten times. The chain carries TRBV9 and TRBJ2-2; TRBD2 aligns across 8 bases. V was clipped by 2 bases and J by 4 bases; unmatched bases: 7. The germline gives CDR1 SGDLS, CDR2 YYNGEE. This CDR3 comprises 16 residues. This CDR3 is CASSVTQRGSTGELFF. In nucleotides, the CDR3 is TGTGCCAGCAGCGTCACCCAGCGGGGGTCCACCGGGGAGCTGTTTTTT.

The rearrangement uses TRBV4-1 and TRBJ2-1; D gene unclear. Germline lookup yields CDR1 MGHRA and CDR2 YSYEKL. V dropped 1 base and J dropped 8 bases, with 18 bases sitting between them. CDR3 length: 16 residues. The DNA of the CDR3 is TGCGCCAGCAGCCAAGCACAGCGCGTGCCTACAGATGAGCAGTTCTTC. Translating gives CASSQAQRVPTDEQFF.

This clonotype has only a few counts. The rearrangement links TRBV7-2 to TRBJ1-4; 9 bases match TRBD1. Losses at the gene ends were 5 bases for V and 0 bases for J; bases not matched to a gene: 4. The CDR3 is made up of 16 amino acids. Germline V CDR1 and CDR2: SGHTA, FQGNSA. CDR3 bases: TGTGCCAGCAGCCCTGGACAGGGGACAACTAATGAAAAACTGTTTTTT. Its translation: CASSPGQGTTNEKLFF.

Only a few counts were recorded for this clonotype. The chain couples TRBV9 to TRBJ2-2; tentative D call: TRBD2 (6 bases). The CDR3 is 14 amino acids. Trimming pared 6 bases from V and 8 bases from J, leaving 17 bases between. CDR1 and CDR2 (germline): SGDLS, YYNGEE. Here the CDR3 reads CASTEAIAAGELFF. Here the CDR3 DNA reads TGTGCCAGCACCGAAGCTATAGCGGCGGGGGAGCTGTTTTTT.

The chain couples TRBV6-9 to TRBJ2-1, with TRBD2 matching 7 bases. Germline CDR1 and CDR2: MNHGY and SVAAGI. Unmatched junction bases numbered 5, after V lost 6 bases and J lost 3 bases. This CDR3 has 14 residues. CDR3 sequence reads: CASREGTNYNEQFF. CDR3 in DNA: TGTGCCAGCAGGGAAGGGACTAACTACAATGAGCAGTTCTTC.

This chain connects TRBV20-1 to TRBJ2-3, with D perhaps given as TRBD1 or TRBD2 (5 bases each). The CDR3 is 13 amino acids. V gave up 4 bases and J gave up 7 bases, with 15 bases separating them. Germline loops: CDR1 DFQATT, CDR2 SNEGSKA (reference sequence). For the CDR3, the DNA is TGCAGTGCTAATACCGGGGCCACGAATACGCAGTATTTT. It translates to CSANTGATNTQYF.

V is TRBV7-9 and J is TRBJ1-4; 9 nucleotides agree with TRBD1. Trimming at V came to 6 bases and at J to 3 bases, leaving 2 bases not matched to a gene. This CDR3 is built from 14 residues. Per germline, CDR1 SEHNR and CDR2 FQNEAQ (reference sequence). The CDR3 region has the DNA TGTGCCAGCAGACGGGACAGGGCTAATGAAAAACTGTTTTTT. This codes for CASRRDRANEKLFF.

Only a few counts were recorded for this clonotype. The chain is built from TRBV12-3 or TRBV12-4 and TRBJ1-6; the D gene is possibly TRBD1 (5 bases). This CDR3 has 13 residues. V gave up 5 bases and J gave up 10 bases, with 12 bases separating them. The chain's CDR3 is CASSEGPESPLHF. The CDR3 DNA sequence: TGTGCCAGCAGTGAGGGACCAGAGTCACCCCTCCACTTT.

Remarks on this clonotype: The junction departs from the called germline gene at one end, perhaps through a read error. Here the CDR3 reads CASSLEGTSTETQFF. CDR3 sequence (DNA): TGTGCTAGCAGCTTGGAAGGTACTAGCACTGAGACCCAGTTCTTC. The chain links TRBV7-7 to TRBJ2-1, with D perhaps matching TRBD2 (6 bases). The CDR3 runs to 15 residues. Germline loops: CDR1 SSHAT, CDR2 FNYEAQ (reference sequence).

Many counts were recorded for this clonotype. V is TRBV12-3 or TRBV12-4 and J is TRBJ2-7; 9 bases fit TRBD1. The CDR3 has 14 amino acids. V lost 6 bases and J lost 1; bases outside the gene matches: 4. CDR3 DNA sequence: TGTGCCAGCAGCCCCGGACAGGGGTCCTACGAGCAGTACTTC. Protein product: CASSPGQGSYEQYF.

CDR3 DNA sequence: TGTGCCAGCAGCCAAGATTTCAGGAACGATGAGCAGTTCTTC. Its protein is CASSQDFRNDEQFF. The chain has TRBV3-1 and TRBJ2-1; D not resolved. CDR1 is LGHDT and CDR2 is YNNKEL in the germline V gene (reference sequence). The V end lost 0 bases, the J end lost 8 bases, and 11 bases lay between the germline ends. The CDR3 runs to 14 residues.

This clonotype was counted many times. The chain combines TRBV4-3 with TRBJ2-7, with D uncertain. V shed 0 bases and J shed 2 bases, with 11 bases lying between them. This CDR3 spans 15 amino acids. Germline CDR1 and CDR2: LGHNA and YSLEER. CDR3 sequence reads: CASSQDWQPAYEQYF. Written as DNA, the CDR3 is TGCGCCAGCAGCCAAGACTGGCAGCCCGCCTACGAGCAGTACTTC.

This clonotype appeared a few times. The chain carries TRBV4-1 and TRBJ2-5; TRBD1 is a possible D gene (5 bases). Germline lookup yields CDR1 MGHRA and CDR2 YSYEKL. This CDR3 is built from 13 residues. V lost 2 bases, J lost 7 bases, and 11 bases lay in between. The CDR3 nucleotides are TGCGCCAGCAGCCAACCCGACCAGGGGACCCAGTACTTC. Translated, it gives CASSQPDQGTQYF.